This T cell receptor (beta chain) was captured in a study of cytomegalovirus exposure and HLA in healthy donors. Turning to this clone: The antigen is unknown. The identical CDR3 is also encoded by other nucleotide sequences in the sample.

The PCR ran on 60 Vbeta and 13 Jbeta primers. The repertoire was sequenced with immunoSEQ multiplex PCR; TCRdb's copy has only in-frame clones and lacks some. Of about 180,000 clones listed, roughly 87% are singletons. Study results and caveats: A later analysis found most CMV-associated TCR beta chains apparently HLA-restricted. An analysis was carried out at a later point. It showed that HLA-associated TCR beta chains were more clonally expanded than equally common non-associated chains. The listing of 150 to 200 TCR beta chains classed them as cytomegalovirus-associated. 15,000 to 20,000 TCR beta sequences were associated with HLA alleles at 0.05 false discovery rate in a later analysis.

Sequences were obtained from PBMCs. This TCR came from a middle-aged man in good health and CMV-seronegative.

CDR3 in amino acids: CATSRGQSTDTQYF. CDR3 DNA: TGTGCCACCAGCAGGGGACAAAGCACAGATACGCAGTATTTT. The chain couples TRBV15 to TRBJ2-3, with D tentatively TRBD1 (6 bases). The CDR3 runs to 14 residues. Germline values: CDR1 LNHNV, CDR2 YYDKDF (reference sequence). V was pared by 3 bases and J by 0 bases, with 7 bases between. The variable domain in full, with the rest retrieved from reference TRBV15 and TRBJ2-3, is DAMVIQNPRYQVTQFGKPVTLSCSQTLNHNVMYWYQQKSSQAPKLLFHYYDKDFNNEADTPDNFQSRRPNTSFCFLDIRSPGLGDTAMYLCATSRGQSTDTQYFGPGTRLTVL.